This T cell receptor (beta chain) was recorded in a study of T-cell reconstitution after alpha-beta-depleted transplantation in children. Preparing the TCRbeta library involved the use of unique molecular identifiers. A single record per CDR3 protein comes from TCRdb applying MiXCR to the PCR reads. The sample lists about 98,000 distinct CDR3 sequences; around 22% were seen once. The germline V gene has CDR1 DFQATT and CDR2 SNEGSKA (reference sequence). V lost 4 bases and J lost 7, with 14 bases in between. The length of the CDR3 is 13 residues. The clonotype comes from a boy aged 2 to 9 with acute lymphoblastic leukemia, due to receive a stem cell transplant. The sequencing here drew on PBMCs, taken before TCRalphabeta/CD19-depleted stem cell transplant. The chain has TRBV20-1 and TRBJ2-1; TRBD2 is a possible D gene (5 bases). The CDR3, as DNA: TGCAGTGCTACGGACCCGGCGGGTAATGAGCAGTTCTTC. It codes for CSATDPAGNEQFF.